This T cell receptor beta chain was retrieved from a study of blood T cell repertoires in COVID-19. Across the study: COVID-19 samples from acute and convalescent phases originated in the United States, Italy and Spain.

Trimming took 6 bases from V and 4 from J; bases not matched to a gene: 7. Germline values: CDR1 MNHEY, CDR2 SMNVEV (reference sequence). The CDR3 sequence is 14 residues long. The repertoire was sequenced with immunoSEQ multiplex PCR; TCRdb's copy has only in-frame clones and lacks some. The table lists about 140,000 clones, approximately 78% of them singletons. The clonotype comes from a woman aged 80 or older with acute or convalescent COVID-19. The chain uses TRBV27 and TRBJ2-3; 7 nucleotides match TRBD1. The sequencing input was peripheral blood. For the CDR3, the DNA is TGTGCCAGCAGGAAAGACAGGGATGCAGATACGCAGTATTTT. Amino acid sequence: CASRKDRDADTQYF.